Below are 5 T cell receptor beta chains sequenced from a single sample in a study of OX40 agonist ivuxolimab in advanced cancers. TCRdb's table, derived via immunoSEQ multiplex PCR, lists solely in-frame clones and lacks some. The sample holds around 80,000 clones, around nine tenths seen once. The sequencing used CD4+ or CD8+ T cells sorted from blood, collected in a trial of the OX40 agonist ivuxolimab. These receptors were collected from an adult with an advanced solid tumor such as melanoma, head and neck, liver or kidney cancer.

The CDR3 loop reads CASSTGTRHNEQFF. Here the CDR3 DNA reads TGTGCCAGCTCAACCGGGACTAGACACAATGAGCAGTTCTTC. The rearrangement joins TRBV18 to TRBJ2-1, with 8 nucleotides matching TRBD2. Trimming at V came to 5 bases and at J to 5 bases, leaving 5 bases not matched to a gene. The CDR3 extends over 14 amino acids. Germline values: CDR1 KGHSH, CDR2 LQKENI. Filled out from reference TRBV18 and TRBJ2-1, the complete variable domain reads NAGVMQNPRHLVRRRGQEARLRCSPMKGHSHVYWYRQLPEEGLKFMVYLQKENIIDESGMPKERFSAEFPKEGPSILRIQQVVRGDSAAYFCASSTGTRHNEQFFGPGTRLTVL.

The genes are TRBV29-1 and TRBJ2-1, with a weak D call TRBD2 (6 bases). This CDR3 contains 15 residues. Trimming stripped 4 bases from V and 3 bases from J, with 16 bases between. Germline V CDR1 and CDR2: SQVTM, ANQGSEA. Written as DNA, the CDR3 is TGCAGCGTTGCGGGACTTGAGAGAGGCTACAATGAGCAGTTCTTC. This codes for CSVAGLERGYNEQFF.

This clone was counted once. The rearrangement uses TRBV18 and TRBJ2-7; D is unresolved. V dropped 3 bases and J dropped 0 bases, with 9 bases sitting between them. The CDR3 consists of 14 residues. In germline, CDR1 is KGHSH, CDR2 LQKENI. The CDR3 DNA reads as TGTGCCAGCTCACCTCTTTCCCCCTCCTACGAGCAGTACTTC. It is translated as CASSPLSPSYEQYF.

The rearrangement uses TRBV11-1 and TRBJ2-7; D is unclear. Germline V gene lookup returns CDR1 SGHAT and CDR2 FQDESV (reference sequence). V lost 5 bases to trimming and J lost 1 base, with 15 bases between them. This CDR3 has 15 amino acids. This chain's CDR3 is CASSLFDRGSYEQYF. The CDR3 DNA reads TGTGCCAGCAGCCTATTTGACCGCGGTTCCTACGAGCAGTACTTC.

The chain has TRBV18 and TRBJ2-4; 8 bases fit TRBD2. This CDR3 contains 18 residues. CDR1 is KGHSH, CDR2 LQKENI, per germline. V was clipped by 10 bases and J by 4 bases; unmatched bases: 21. The CDR3 bases are TGTGCCACCTCTGTGACTTCCGGGGGGGTAGGTTCAAAAAACATTCAGTACTTC. Translation: CATSVTSGGVGSKNIQYF. Filled out from reference TRBV18 and TRBJ2-4, the complete variable domain reads NAGVMQNPRHLVRRRGQEARLRCSPMKGHSHVYWYRQLPEEGLKFMVYLQKENIIDESGMPKERFSAEFPKEGPSILRIQQVVRGDSAAYFCATSVTSGGVGSKNIQYFGAGTRLSVL.